Each of the 16 T cell receptor beta chains below was sequenced from the same sample in a study of shared T cell receptors in the human thymus. Produced via immunoSEQ multiplex PCR; TCRdb's table is partial and in-frame only. The sample yields 650,000 to 950,000 clones, 70% to 90% seen once. The sample was also reused in another study, on human thymus T cells.

Sequenced sample: thymocytes. The origin of the receptors is a girl under three years old with a congenital heart defect.

The rearrangement uses TRBV7-2 and TRBJ1-4; the D is unclear. Germline V CDR1 and CDR2: SGHTA, FQGNSA. This CDR3 is 13 amino acids long. V lost 5 bases, J lost 8 bases, and 12 bases lay in between. The CDR3 is CASSPPSREKLFF. CDR3 bases: TGTGCCAGCAGCCCCCCCTCTAGGGAAAAACTGTTTTTT.

The table lists this clone with a few counts. The V call is TRBV28, the J call TRBJ1-2, with 7 bases lining up with TRBD1. Germline CDR1 reads MDHEN; CDR2 reads SYDVKM. CDR3 length: 16 residues. Trimming took 6 bases from V and 4 from J; bases not matched to a gene: 14. The CDR3 loop reads CASSPSTPTGSYGYTF. Written as DNA, the CDR3 is TGTGCCAGCAGCCCATCGACCCCGACAGGGTCCTATGGCTACACCTTC.

In DNA form, the CDR3 reads TGTGCCAGCAGCCCTATCAATCAGCCCCAGCATTTT. The encoded protein is CASSPINQPQHF. The rearrangement links TRBV6-6 to TRBJ1-5; no firm D call. The CDR3 totals 12 residues. The V end lost 6 bases, the J end lost 3 bases, and 6 bases lay between the germline ends. Germline assignment: CDR1 MNHNY and CDR2 SVGAGI (reference sequence).

The chain combines TRBV6-5 with TRBJ2-7, with D unclear. V gave up 3 bases and J gave up 3 bases, with 9 bases separating them. This CDR3 spans 13 amino acids. Germline CDR1 and CDR2: MNHEY and SVGAGI. CDR3 region: CASSYGAYYEQYF. DNA of the CDR3: TGTGCCAGCAGTTATGGAGCTTACTACGAGCAGTACTTC.

The chain is built from TRBV5-4 and TRBJ1-2; D ambiguous. The V end was cut by 1 base, the J end by 3 bases, with 16 bases between. The CDR3 runs to 16 residues. Germline V gene data show CDR1 as SGHNT and CDR2 as YYREEE (reference sequence). CDR3 nucleotide sequence: TGTGCCAGCAGCTTGCCGGGTGAGGGTGTCGACTATGGCTACACCTTC. It encodes CASSLPGEGVDYGYTF.

This chain links TRBV5-1 with TRBJ1-2; D is unclear. V lost 0 bases and J lost 6, with 12 bases in between. Germline values: CDR1 SGHRS, CDR2 YFSETQ. The CDR3 contains 14 residues. The chain's CDR3 is CASSLVRFTHGYTF. In nucleotides, the CDR3 is TGCGCCAGCAGCTTGGTTCGGTTTACCCATGGCTACACCTTC.

This sequence joins TRBV10-3 and TRBJ2-7, with 10 nucleotides matching TRBD2. Germline lookup yields CDR1 ENHRY and CDR2 SYGVKD. CDR3 length: 14 amino acids. J gave up 3 bases and V 6 bases, and 5 bases lay outside the gene matches. CDR3 residues: CAISTSGNYYEQYF. CDR3 DNA sequence: TGTGCCATCAGCACTAGCGGGAATTACTACGAGCAGTACTTC.

This chain uses TRBV12-5 with TRBJ2-6; TRBD2 is a possible D gene (6 bases). The CDR3 runs 16 residues. V was shortened by 5 bases and J by 1 base, with 12 bases between the two germline ends. Germline CDR1 LGHNT, CDR2 FRNRAP. The CDR3 DNA reads as TGTGCTAGTGGTCCTGCGGGGCCATCTGGGGCCAACGTCCTGACTTTC. It translates to CASGPAGPSGANVLTF.

The chain links TRBV6-1 to TRBJ1-2; 10 bases are a match to TRBD1. Trimming removed 6 bases from V and 5 bases from J; junction bases left unmatched: 6. Germline CDR1 MNHNS, CDR2 SASEGT. The CDR3 totals 14 residues. The CDR3 region has the DNA TGTGCCAGCAGACCGGGACAGGGGCGATATGGCTACACCTTC. This codes for CASRPGQGRYGYTF.

The chain employs TRBV5-8 and TRBJ2-7, with TRBD1 matching over 8 bases. The CDR3 is 17 residues long. Unmatched junction bases numbered 10, after V lost 0 bases and J lost 2 bases. From germline, CDR1 is SGHTS and CDR2 YDEGEE. This CDR3 reads CASSLVWDRLGTYEQYF. CDR3 sequence (DNA): TGTGCCAGCAGCTTGGTCTGGGACAGGCTTGGGACCTACGAGCAGTACTTC.

This clone was recorded only once. The chain carries TRBV5-6 and TRBJ2-2; the D gene is possibly TRBD1 (5 bases). There are 15 residues in the CDR3. V was trimmed by 4 bases and J by 4 bases, leaving 14 bases between them. Looked up from germline, CDR1 is SGHDT and CDR2 is YYEEEE. The CDR3 is CASSPSAGLTGELFF. For the CDR3, the DNA is TGTGCCAGCAGCCCGTCGGCAGGGCTCACCGGGGAGCTGTTTTTT. The full variable domain, with the rest looked up from reference TRBV5-6 and TRBJ2-2, is DAGVTQSPTHLIKTRGQQVTLRCSPKSGHDTVSWYQQALGQGPQFIFQYYEEEERQRGNFPDRFSGHQFPNYSSELNVNALLLGDSALYLCASSPSAGLTGELFFGEGSRLTVL.

Remarks on this clone: One junction end disagrees with the germline gene, perhaps due to a read error. CDR3 coding DNA: TGTGCCAGCAGTGACTCAGGGCCCGCATACTTC. Translation: CASSDSGPAYF. V usage is TRBV25-1 and J usage is TRBJ1-2; a possible D gene is TRBD1 (5 bases). From germline, CDR1 is MGHDK and CDR2 SYGVNS. The CDR3 length is 11 residues.

The chain is built from TRBV4-2 and TRBJ2-7; 7 nucleotides align to TRBD1. This CDR3 has 14 amino acids. Trimming at V came to 4 bases and at J to 0 bases, leaving 3 bases not matched to a gene. Per germline, CDR1 LGHNA and CDR2 YNFKEQ. CDR3 sequence reads: CASSPTGNSYEQYF. DNA for the CDR3: TGTGCCAGCAGCCCGACAGGGAACTCCTACGAGCAGTACTTC.

V is TRBV5-1 and J is TRBJ2-1; 7 nucleotides line up with TRBD1. V trimming: 3 bases; J trimming: 3 bases; junction bases outside the gene matches: 18. This CDR3 spans 19 amino acids. Germline V gives CDR1 SGHRS, CDR2 YFSETQ. CDR3 region: CASSSPLGRQGRSYNEQFF. The CDR3 DNA reads TGCGCCAGCAGCTCCCCACTTGGTCGACAGGGTCGTAGCTACAATGAGCAGTTCTTC.

The chain has TRBV11-2 and TRBJ2-1; 12 bases fit TRBD2. CDR1 and CDR2 (germline): SGHAT, FQNNGV. The CDR3 covers 15 residues. V trimming: 5 bases; J trimming: 7 bases; junction bases outside the gene matches: 6. The CDR3 nucleotides read TGTGCCAGCAGCGCTAGCGGGGGGGCCAGGAATGAGCAGTTCTTC. This sequence encodes CASSASGGARNEQFF.

V gene TRBV5-1 combines with J gene TRBJ2-3, with a possible D match to TRBD1 (6 bases). Germline CDR1 reads SGHRS; CDR2 reads YFSETQ. The CDR3 is 14 residues long. Deletions cut 6 bases from V and 2 bases from J, with 13 bases between. The CDR3 coding sequence is TGCGCCAGCATGACGGCAGGGGACACAGATACGCAGTATTTT. It is translated as CASMTAGDTDTQYF.